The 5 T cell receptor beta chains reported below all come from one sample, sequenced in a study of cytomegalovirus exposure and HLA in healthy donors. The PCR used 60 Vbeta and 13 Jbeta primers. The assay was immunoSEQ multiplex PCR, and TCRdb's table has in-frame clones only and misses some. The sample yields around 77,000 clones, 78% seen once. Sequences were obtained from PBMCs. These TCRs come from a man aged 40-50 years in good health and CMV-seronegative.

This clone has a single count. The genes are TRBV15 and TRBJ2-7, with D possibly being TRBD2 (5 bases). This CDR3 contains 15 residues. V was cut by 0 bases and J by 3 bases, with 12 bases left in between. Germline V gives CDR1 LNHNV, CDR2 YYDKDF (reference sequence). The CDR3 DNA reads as TGTGCCACCAGCAGAGATCGGGGAGTGGGCTACGAGCAGTACTTC. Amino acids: CATSRDRGVGYEQYF.

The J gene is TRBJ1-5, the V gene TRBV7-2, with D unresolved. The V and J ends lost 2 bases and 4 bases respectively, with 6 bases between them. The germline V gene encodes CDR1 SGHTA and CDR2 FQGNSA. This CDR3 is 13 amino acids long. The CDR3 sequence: CASSLPENQPQHF. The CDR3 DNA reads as TGTGCCAGCAGCTTACCGGAGAATCAGCCCCAGCATTTT.

CDR3 nucleotides: TGTGCCAGCTCACCCCCTAGGGGGAACACTGAAGCTTTCTTT. Amino acids: CASSPPRGNTEAFF. This chain connects TRBV18 to TRBJ1-1; a weak D match, TRBD1 (5 bases). CDR1 is KGHSH and CDR2 is LQKENI in the germline V gene. This CDR3 comprises 14 residues. V was pared by 3 bases and J by 1 base, with 9 bases between.

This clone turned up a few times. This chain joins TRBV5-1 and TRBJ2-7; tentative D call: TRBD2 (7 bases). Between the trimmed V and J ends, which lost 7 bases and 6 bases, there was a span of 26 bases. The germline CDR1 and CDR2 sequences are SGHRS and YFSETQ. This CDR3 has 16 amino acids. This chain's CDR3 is CASESGGGALGGEQYF. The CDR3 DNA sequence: TGCGCCAGCGAAAGCGGTGGGGGGGCCCTCGGCGGCGAGCAGTACTTC.

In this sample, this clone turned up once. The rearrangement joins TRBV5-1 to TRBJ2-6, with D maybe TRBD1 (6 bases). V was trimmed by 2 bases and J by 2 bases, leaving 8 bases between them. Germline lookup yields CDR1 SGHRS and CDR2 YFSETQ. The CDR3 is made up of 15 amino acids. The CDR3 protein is CASSFAGAGANVLTF. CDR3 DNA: TGCGCCAGCAGCTTTGCAGGGGCTGGGGCCAACGTCCTGACTTTC.